The 27 T cell receptor beta chains in this list originate from one sample, sequenced in a study of regulatory T cells in long-lasting Graves disease. Specified time point: newly diagnosed GD, antithyroid drugs for less than 3 months. TCR sequences were obtained from RNA taken from PBMCs. The TCR beta library used iRepertoire HTBI primers with Arm-PCR amplification of CDR3. In TCRdb, the multiplex PCR reads were re-called with MiXCR into one record per CDR3 protein. The repertoire includes under 700,000 distinct CDR3 sequences, roughly 15% of them detected once, and about 25% sits in the top ten. This sample also appeared in a second study, on T cells in Graves' hyperthyroidism and ophthalmopathy.

The source was peripheral blood mononuclear cells (PBMCs), collected at new diagnosis, from a patient treated with antithyroid drugs. These receptors came from a woman aged 35-65 years with Graves disease.

This clonotype was seen many times. The J gene is TRBJ1-4, the V gene TRBV12-3 or TRBV12-4, with 7 bases that match TRBD1. V lost 8 bases to trimming and J lost 7 bases; unmatched junction nucleotides: 10. The CDR3 sequence is 14 residues long. CDR3 DNA: TGTGCCAGCCTCCCGACAGGGAGTCTTGAAAAACTGTTTTTT. It specifies CASLPTGSLEKLFF.

This clonotype was found a few times. The J gene is TRBJ2-7, the V gene TRBV10-3; no firm D call. CDR3 length: 13 amino acids. The germline V gene has CDR1 ENHRY and CDR2 SYGVKD. Trimming took off 4 bases at V and 0 bases at J, with 7 bases between the two ends. CDR3: CAISGWDSYEQYF. In nucleotides, the CDR3 is TGTGCCATCAGTGGTTGGGACTCCTACGAGCAGTACTTC.

This CDR3 is CASGLSEQYF. CDR3 DNA: TGTGCTAGTGGCCTAAGCGAGCAGTACTTC. The chain is built from TRBV12-5 and TRBJ2-3; D is uncertain. The J call may be wrong; the DNA end is better matched by TRBJ2-7. This CDR3 comprises 10 residues. CDR1 and CDR2 from the germline V gene are LGHNT and FRNRAP.

This clonotype was recorded many times. The J gene is TRBJ2-3, the V gene TRBV11-2; TRBD1 aligns across 7 bases. In germline, CDR1 is SGHAT, CDR2 FQNNGV. CDR3 length equals 14 residues. J gave up 3 bases and V 4 bases, and 4 bases lay outside the gene matches. DNA of the CDR3: TGTGCCAGCAGCTCCCGACAGGGTACAGATACGCAGTATTTT. This codes for CASSSRQGTDTQYF.

This clonotype has a count of ten or more. The chain joins TRBV2 to TRBJ1-2; TRBD1 might be the D (5 bases). This CDR3 is built from 13 residues. Germline values: CDR1 SNHLY, CDR2 FYNNEI. Trimming cost V 6 bases and J 2 bases, with 10 bases left between them. The CDR3 DNA reads as TGTGCCAGCAGCTATCAGGGAAACTATGGCTACACCTTC. Translating it yields CASSYQGNYGYTF.

This chain connects TRBV4-1 to TRBJ1-2; a possible D gene is TRBD1 (5 bases). Germline CDR1 is MGHRA and CDR2 is YSYEKL. This CDR3 spans 19 amino acids. The germline V and J ends were trimmed by 2 bases and 4 bases, with 26 bases remaining between them. CDR3 residues: CASSQNNPGFVGSSYGYTF. CDR3 DNA: TGCGCCAGCAGCCAAAACAACCCAGGGTTCGTGGGCAGTAGCTATGGCTACACCTTC.

The gene calls are TRBV9 and TRBJ2-4, with 10 bases that match TRBD1. The CDR3 covers 15 residues. The V gene's germline CDR1 is SGDLS and CDR2 YYNGEE. The V and J ends lost 4 bases and 9 bases, in that order; junction bases with no gene match: 10. The CDR3, as DNA: TGTGCCAGCAGCACCCGGGACAGGGGTGAGAGCATTCAGTACTTC. Translation: CASSTRDRGESIQYF. The variable domain in full, completed from reference TRBV9 and TRBJ2-4, reads DSGVTQTPKHLITATGQRVTLRCSPRSGDLSVYWYQQSLDQGLQFLIQYYNGEERAKGNILERFSAQQFPDLHSELNLSSLELGDSALYFCASSTRDRGESIQYFGAGTRLSVL.

This chain connects TRBV4-1 to TRBJ2-7; D could derive from TRBD1 or TRBD2 (5 bases each). V gave up 0 bases and J gave up 0 bases, with 12 bases separating them. This CDR3 is built from 16 residues. The germline V gene encodes CDR1 MGHRA and CDR2 YSYEKL. The CDR3 is CASSQDRGEPSYEQYF. CDR3 sequence (DNA): TGCGCCAGCAGCCAAGATCGAGGGGAACCCTCCTACGAGCAGTACTTC.

The chain recombines TRBV12-3 or TRBV12-4 with TRBJ2-3; D is undetermined. The length of the CDR3 is 14 residues. V gave up 10 bases and J gave up 8 bases, with 22 bases separating them. The CDR3 here is CATCPSPITGTQYF. In DNA, the CDR3 is TGTGCCACCTGCCCCTCCCCGATAACCGGTACGCAGTATTTT.

The chain employs TRBV5-6 and TRBJ1-2; maybe TRBD1 (5 bases). The CDR3 is 14 amino acids. Trimming took off 5 bases at V and 4 bases at J, with 15 bases between the two ends. CDR1 SGHDT and CDR2 YYEEEE come from the germline V gene. CDR3 sequence: CASRGTASLYGYTF. The CDR3, as DNA: TGTGCCAGCAGGGGGACGGCCTCTCTCTATGGCTACACCTTC.

The table lists this clonotype with many counts. The V call is TRBV6-1, the J call TRBJ1-5; 7 bases map to TRBD1. The junction had 11 bases not matched to a gene; V was cut back by 6 bases and J by 9 bases. The CDR3 length is 14 residues. Germline V lookup: CDR1 MNHNS, CDR2 SASEGT. The CDR3 here is CASRGQEALRPQHF. The CDR3 DNA reads TGTGCCAGCAGAGGACAGGAGGCGTTGAGGCCCCAGCATTTT.

V usage is TRBV7-9 and J usage is TRBJ2-1, with 14 bases matching TRBD2. Per the germline V gene, CDR1 is SEHNR and CDR2 is FQNEAQ (reference sequence). The trim removed 5 bases at V and 10 bases at J, leaving 19 bases unmatched. The length of the CDR3 is 19 residues. CDR3 nucleotide sequence: TGTGCCAGCAGCCAAGAAGGGGGGAAGGGACTAGCGGGGGCGTACGAGCAGTTCTTC. This codes for CASSQEGGKGLAGAYEQFF.

As for this clonotype: With a much larger clone just one base away, this may be a read error. The chain is built from TRBV11-2 and TRBJ2-6; perhaps TRBD1 as D (7 bases). This CDR3 spans 19 amino acids. The V gene's germline CDR1 is SGHAT and CDR2 FQNNGV. The CDR3 protein is CASNLGRGTESSGANVLTF. CDR3 nucleotides: TGTGCCAGCAACTTAGGACGGGGGACAGAGAGCTCTGGGGCCAACGTCCTGACTTTC.

Many counts were recorded for this clonotype. The chain links TRBV5-5 to TRBJ2-2; 8 bases line up with TRBD2. CDR3 size: 17 residues. Germline V lookup: CDR1 SGHKS, CDR2 YYEKEE (reference sequence). The J segment lost 5 bases and the V segment lost 4 bases, leaving 13 bases of the junction unmatched. The CDR3 DNA reads TGTGCCAGCAGCCCCCACCCTGCGGGGGGAGGTACCGGGGAGCTGTTTTTT. This encodes CASSPHPAGGGTGELFF.

V and J are TRBV11-2 and TRBJ2-1; either TRBD1 or TRBD2 may supply D (5 bases each). The germline V and J ends were trimmed by 5 bases and 13 bases, with 15 bases remaining between them. Germline lookup yields CDR1 SGHAT and CDR2 FQNNGV. This CDR3 comprises 12 residues. CDR3: CASSMLSGGQFF. Here the CDR3 DNA reads TGTGCCAGCAGCATGCTGAGTGGGGGACAGTTCTTC.

This clonotype came up many times. The rearrangement joins TRBV6-5 to TRBJ1-1; TRBD1 is a possible D gene (6 bases). This CDR3 is 17 amino acids long. The V gene lost 0 bases and the J gene lost 2 bases, with 16 bases spanning the gap. Germline V gene data show CDR1 as MNHEY and CDR2 as SVGAGI. CDR3 DNA sequence: TGTGCCAGCAGTTACTCGAAGGGTGGCAGGGGCAACACTGAAGCTTTCTTT. This sequence encodes CASSYSKGGRGNTEAFF.

This clonotype has more than one count but fewer than ten. The V gene is TRBV5-6, the J gene TRBJ2-5; D unresolved. Germline V gives CDR1 SGHDT, CDR2 YYEEEE. The CDR3 has 13 residues. V dropped 1 base and J dropped 4 bases, with 8 bases sitting between them. The CDR3 coding sequence is TGTGCCAGCAGCTTGATCCCCGGAGAGACCCAGTACTTC. Translated: CASSLIPGETQYF.

This clonotype was seen repeatedly, ten times or more. The gene calls are TRBV20-1 and TRBJ2-5; 7 nucleotides align to TRBD2. Germline-derived CDR1 and CDR2 are DFQATT and SNEGSKA (reference sequence). The junction had 15 bases not matched to a gene; V was cut back by 5 bases and J by 9 bases. The CDR3 loop spans 14 amino acids. CDR3 in DNA: TGCAGTGCTGGGGAGGGGAGCGGGGTCGTGGCCCAGTACTTC. Translating it yields CSAGEGSGVVAQYF.

Ten or more counts support this clonotype. The gene calls are TRBV6-1 and TRBJ1-2, with D maybe TRBD1 (6 bases). Germline V gene sequence: CDR1 MNHNS, CDR2 SASEGT. The CDR3 is made up of 12 amino acids. V gave up 9 bases and J gave up 4 bases, with 12 bases separating them. The CDR3 DNA reads as TGTGCCAGTGCACAGGGCTCCTATGGCTACACCTTC. Its translation: CASAQGSYGYTF.

V is TRBV7-9 and J is TRBJ2-1, with TRBD1 matching over 10 bases. CDR1 and CDR2 from the germline V gene are SEHNR and FQNEAQ (reference sequence). This CDR3 region has 16 residues. Trimming removed 1 base from V and 4 bases from J; junction bases left unmatched: 4. This CDR3 is CASSLGGQGGYNEQFF. The CDR3 nucleotides read TGTGCCAGCAGCTTAGGAGGACAGGGGGGATACAATGAGCAGTTCTTC.

Only a few counts were recorded for this clonotype. This rearrangement joins TRBV7-2 to TRBJ1-2; maybe TRBD1 (5 bases). The CDR3 is made up of 15 amino acids. CDR1 is SGHTA and CDR2 is FQGNSA in the germline V gene. V dropped 6 bases and J dropped 2 bases, with 16 bases sitting between them. This CDR3 is CASSSSGGANYGYTF. The DNA for the CDR3 is TGTGCCAGCAGTTCCAGCGGAGGGGCAAACTATGGCTACACCTTC. Looking up the rest from reference TRBV7-2 and TRBJ1-2 gives the full variable domain: GAGVSQSPSNKVTEKGKDVELRCDPISGHTALYWYRQSLGQGLEFLIYFQGNSAPDKSGLPSDRFSAERTGGSVSTLTIQRTQQEDSAVYLCASSSSGGANYGYTFGSGTRLTVV.

As to this clonotype: A single base separates this from a much larger clone, so it may be a read error. The chain combines TRBV12-3 or TRBV12-4 with TRBJ1-5, with unresolved D. The CDR3 length is 17 residues. The CDR3 nucleotides are TGTGCCAGCAGTCCCGGCGTCCGGCAACATAGCAATCGGCCCCAGCATTTT. It codes for CASSPGVRQHSNRPQHF.

This rearrangement joins TRBV20-1 to TRBJ2-5; 10 nucleotides align to TRBD2. Germline V CDR1 and CDR2: DFQATT, SNEGSKA (reference sequence). This CDR3 contains 15 residues. Losses at the gene ends were 1 base for V and 2 bases for J; bases not matched to a gene: 4. The DNA of the CDR3 is TGCAGTGCTAGAGGGCTAGCGGGAGTTCAAGAGACCCAGTACTTC. This translates into CSARGLAGVQETQYF.

This clonotype has a count of ten or more. The V gene is TRBV12-3 or TRBV12-4, the J gene TRBJ2-1; the D gene is possibly TRBD1 (6 bases). The CDR3 has 15 residues. With 6 bases removed from V and 2 bases from J, the gap between germline ends came to 14 bases. This CDR3 reads CASSPDRRTYNEQFF. As DNA, the CDR3 is TGTGCCAGCAGCCCCGACAGGCGAACCTACAATGAGCAGTTCTTC.

With regard to this clonotype: One base away lies a much larger clone, so this may be a sequencing read error. The chain couples TRBV12-3 or TRBV12-4 to TRBJ1-1; D is unresolved. The CDR3 has 13 amino acids. The CDR3 is CASTIRWATEALF. The CDR3 DNA reads TGTGCCAGCACCATTAGGTGGGCCACTGAAGCTCTCTTT.

Note on this clonotype: The germline gene is not matched at one end of the junction; a read error may be the cause. The chain joins TRBV9 to TRBJ2-5; D may be TRBD2 (7 bases). CDR1 and CDR2 from the germline V gene are SGDLS and YYNGEE. The length of the CDR3 is 15 residues. In nucleotides, the CDR3 is TGTGCCGGCAGCGTAGGGGGGGCGTCTCAAGAGACCCAGTACTTC. Encoded protein: CAGSVGGASQETQYF.

The chain joins TRBV28 to TRBJ2-7, with 9 positions matching TRBD1. V shed 5 bases, J shed 6 bases, and the junction held 14 bases outside the gene matches. The CDR3 is made up of 16 amino acids. CDR1 MDHEN and CDR2 SYDVKM come from the germline V gene. The CDR3 bases are TGTGCCAGCAGTCCCGACCGACAGGGGGAAGTGGCCGAGCAGTACTTC. Its protein is CASSPDRQGEVAEQYF.